This TCR beta chain was captured by sequencing in a study of a mutant IDH1 vaccine in newly diagnosed glioma (dated by TCRdb to the early 2020s). With regard to the full study: Vaccination began 4-6 weeks after radiotherapy alone, or alongside temozolomide cycles in the chemotherapy-containing groups. The roughly 30 treated patients were around 60% male and 37.5% female, with a mean age of around 40 years. Prior to enrollment, standard therapy consisting of radiotherapy alone, temozolomide alone, or radiochemotherapy with temozolomide had been administered to patients, with the combination being received by most patients. Visit V12 was the week-35 safety follow-up and visit V13 was the week-47 end of study. Peripheral blood samples were drawn at six visits, namely V03 (baseline), V05, V07, V10, V12 and V13. Longitudinal TCRB deep sequencing was performed for roughly 27 treated patients wherever samples were available for exploratory analyses.

The study at large found these results: Immune responses induced by the vaccine were seen in around 93% of patients across multiple MHC alleles. Availability determined which PBMC samples were chosen for TCRB deep sequencing. According to the authors, sample limitations meant that analyses of patient blood samples could not be reproduced. Changes in the top peripheral T cell clonotypes picked up by TCRB sequencing did not appear to be linked to pseudoprogression.

Libraries were prepared through the immunoSEQ multiplex PCR assay. The hsTCRB Kit was used according to the manufacturer's protocol to amplify rearranged TCR beta chain sequences. TCRB libraries were sequenced on an Illumina MiSeq. Per the source publication's procedure: The proprietary platform of the kit vendor was used for demultiplexing, trimming and gene mapping. As stored in TCRdb, this immuneACCESS dataset retains in-frame rearrangements with V and J assigned. A fraction of the clones does not appear; measured against another copy, unresolved V genes explain less than half of the discrepancy, and the remainder lacks a known reason. Clone size and the V and J calls come from that table; the DNA yielded D and trimming. This sample comprises 73,000 or so clones, roughly 80% of them detected only once. In total, the top ten clones hold roughly 12% of the sample. The V and J ends are trimmed by 3 bases and 1 base, leaving 9 bases between them. The CDR3, cysteine through phenylalanine, is 14 amino acids long. CDR3 DNA only is kept here, 42 bases in frame from base 1. CDR1 and CDR2 are drawn from the germline V gene: ENHRY, SYGVKD.

What the time point label conveys for this sample: week 35, safety follow-up. A 20-mer mutant IDH1 peptide at 300 micrograms in Montanide made up each vaccine dose, which was injected subcutaneously together with topical imiquimod. Eight vaccinations were administered to patients in weeks 1, 3, 5, 7, 11, 15, 19 and 23, corresponding to visits V03 through V10. Donors had newly diagnosed WHO grade 3 or 4 IDH1-mutant astrocytomas with loss of nuclear ATRX. The samples were drawn from NOA16, a multicentre, single-arm, open-label phase I trial in Germany that tested a mutant IDH1 peptide vaccine in humans for the first time. Genomic DNA for TCRB sequencing was extracted from EDTA blood using the DNeasy Blood and Tissue Kit. This clone came up once. Its antigen remains undetermined. No much larger clone is present one base from it, and per-base qualities are unavailable.

The input for sequencing was PBMCs, taken from a glioma patient whose treatment included an IDH1 peptide vaccine. The V and J genes are TRBV10-3 and TRBJ2-5; no D gene call is confident. The TCR was taken from a man between 18 and 35 years old with glioma. The DNA reads TGTGCCATCAGTGACTTTAAGGGCCAAGAGACCCAGTACTTC. It translates to CAISDFKGQETQYF.